This T cell receptor beta chain was recorded in a study of blood T cells in healthy people across ages. General study points: Using unsorted PBMCs precluded a conclusive naive versus antigen-experienced comparison.

The CDR3 extends over 13 amino acids. The germline gives CDR1 SGHRS, CDR2 YFSETQ. V lost 4 bases and J 8 bases, leaving 13 bases between the germline ends. Then a second PCR, running roughly 7 to 11 cycles, was carried out with a sample-barcoded 5' primer and a J-beta primer mix. Paired-end reads containing CDR3 totaled no fewer than 3 million for each sample. TCRdb recomputed calls from the 5' RACE reads with MiXCR, one row per CDR3 protein. The table lists 790,000 or so distinct CDR3 sequences, about half of them singletons. There are a few counts of this clonotype. Its target is unknown. This chain connects TRBV5-1 to TRBJ2-1; the D call may be TRBD1 or TRBD2 (5 bases each). Sequencing was done on a sample of blood. The receptor comes from an older man in good health. CDR3 loop: CASSPGTKDEQFF. In DNA form, the CDR3 reads TGCGCCAGCAGCCCTGGGACGAAGGATGAGCAGTTCTTC.